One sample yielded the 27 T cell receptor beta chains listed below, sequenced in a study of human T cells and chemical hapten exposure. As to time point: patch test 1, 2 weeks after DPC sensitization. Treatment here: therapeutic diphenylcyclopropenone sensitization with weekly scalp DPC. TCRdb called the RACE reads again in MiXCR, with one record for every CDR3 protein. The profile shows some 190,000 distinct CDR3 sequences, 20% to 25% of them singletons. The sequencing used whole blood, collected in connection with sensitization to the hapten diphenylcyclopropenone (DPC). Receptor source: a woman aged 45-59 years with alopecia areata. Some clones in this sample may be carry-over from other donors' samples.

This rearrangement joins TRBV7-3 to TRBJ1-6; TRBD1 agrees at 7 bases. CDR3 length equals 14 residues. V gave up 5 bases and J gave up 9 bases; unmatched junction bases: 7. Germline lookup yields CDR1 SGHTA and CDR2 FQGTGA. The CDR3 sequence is CASSQVGGASPLHF. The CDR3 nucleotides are TGTGCCAGCAGCCAAGTAGGGGGCGCTTCACCCCTCCACTTT.

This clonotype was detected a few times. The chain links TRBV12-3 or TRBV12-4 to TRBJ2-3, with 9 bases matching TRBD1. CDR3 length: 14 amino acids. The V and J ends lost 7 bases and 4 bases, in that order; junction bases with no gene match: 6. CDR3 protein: CASNRDRVSDTQYF. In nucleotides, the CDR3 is TGTGCCAGCAACAGGGACAGGGTATCAGATACGCAGTATTTT.

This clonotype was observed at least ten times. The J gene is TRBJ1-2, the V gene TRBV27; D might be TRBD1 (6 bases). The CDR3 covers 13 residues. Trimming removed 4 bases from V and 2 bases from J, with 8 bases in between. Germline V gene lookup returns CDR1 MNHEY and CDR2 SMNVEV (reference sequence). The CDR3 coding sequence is TGTGCCAGCAGTTCCGGACAGAACTATGGCTACACCTTC. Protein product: CASSSGQNYGYTF.

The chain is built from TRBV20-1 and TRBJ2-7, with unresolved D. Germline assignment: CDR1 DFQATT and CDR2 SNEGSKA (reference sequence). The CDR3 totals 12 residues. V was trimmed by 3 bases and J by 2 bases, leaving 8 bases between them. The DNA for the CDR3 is TGCAGTGCTAGGCGCGGACCCTACGAGCAGTACTTC. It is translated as CSARRGPYEQYF.

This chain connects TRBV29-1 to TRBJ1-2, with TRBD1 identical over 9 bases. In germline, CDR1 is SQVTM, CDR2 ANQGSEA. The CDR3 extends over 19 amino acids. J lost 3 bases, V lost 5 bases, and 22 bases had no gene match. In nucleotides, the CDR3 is TGCAGCGTTCCTCCAACTCATACGGGACAGGGTAGGGCGGACTATGGCTACACCTTC. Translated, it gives CSVPPTHTGQGRADYGYTF.

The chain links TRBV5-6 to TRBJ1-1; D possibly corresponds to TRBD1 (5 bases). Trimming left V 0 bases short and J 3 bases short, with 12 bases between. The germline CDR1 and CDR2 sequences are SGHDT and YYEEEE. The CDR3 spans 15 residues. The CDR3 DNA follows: TGTGCCAGCAGCTTGGAAAGGGGATGGGACACTGAAGCTTTCTTT. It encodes CASSLERGWDTEAFF.

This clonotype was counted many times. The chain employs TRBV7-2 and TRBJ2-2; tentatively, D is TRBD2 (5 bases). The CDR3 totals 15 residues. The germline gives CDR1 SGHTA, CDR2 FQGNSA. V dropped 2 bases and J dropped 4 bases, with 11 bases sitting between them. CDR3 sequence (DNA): TGTGCCAGCAGCTTACGCAGCGGTGGCACCGGGGAGCTGTTTTTT. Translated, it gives CASSLRSGGTGELFF.

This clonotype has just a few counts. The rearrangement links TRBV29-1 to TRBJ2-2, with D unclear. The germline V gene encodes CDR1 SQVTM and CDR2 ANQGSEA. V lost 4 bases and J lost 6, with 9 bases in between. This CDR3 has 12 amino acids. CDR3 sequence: CSVGVAPGELFF. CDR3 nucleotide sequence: TGCAGCGTTGGGGTCGCTCCCGGGGAGCTGTTTTTT.

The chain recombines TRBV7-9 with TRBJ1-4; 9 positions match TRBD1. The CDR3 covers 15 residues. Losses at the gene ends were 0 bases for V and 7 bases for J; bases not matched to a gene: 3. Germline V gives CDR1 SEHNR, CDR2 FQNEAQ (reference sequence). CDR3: CASSLAGTGLEKLFF. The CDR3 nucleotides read TGTGCCAGCAGCTTAGCCGGGACAGGGCTTGAAAAACTGTTTTTT.

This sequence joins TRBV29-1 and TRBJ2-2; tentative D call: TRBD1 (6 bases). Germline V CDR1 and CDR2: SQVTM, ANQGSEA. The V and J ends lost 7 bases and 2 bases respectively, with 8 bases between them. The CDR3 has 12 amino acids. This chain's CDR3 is CSGGQNTGELFF. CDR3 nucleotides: TGCAGCGGGGGACAAAACACCGGGGAGCTGTTTTTT.

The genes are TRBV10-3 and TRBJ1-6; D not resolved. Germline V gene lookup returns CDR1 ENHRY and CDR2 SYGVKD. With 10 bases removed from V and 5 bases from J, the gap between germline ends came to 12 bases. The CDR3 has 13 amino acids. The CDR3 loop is CATRAIDNSPLHF. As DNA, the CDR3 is TGTGCCACCCGGGCGATCGATAATTCACCCCTCCACTTT.

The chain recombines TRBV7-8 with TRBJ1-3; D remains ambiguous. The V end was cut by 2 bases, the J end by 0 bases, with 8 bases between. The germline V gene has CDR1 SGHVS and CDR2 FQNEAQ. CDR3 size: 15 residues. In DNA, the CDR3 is TGTGCCAGCAGCTTATTTCCACCCTCTGGAAACACCATATATTTT. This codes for CASSLFPPSGNTIYF.

The CDR3 protein is CASSLASDYQPQHF. The CDR3 DNA reads TGTGCCAGCAGCTTAGCGTCGGATTATCAGCCCCAGCATTTT. The gene calls are TRBV7-2 and TRBJ1-5; no clear D. The CDR3 extends over 14 amino acids. Germline lookup yields CDR1 SGHTA and CDR2 FQGNSA. The V end was cut by 0 bases, the J end by 5 bases, with 8 bases between.

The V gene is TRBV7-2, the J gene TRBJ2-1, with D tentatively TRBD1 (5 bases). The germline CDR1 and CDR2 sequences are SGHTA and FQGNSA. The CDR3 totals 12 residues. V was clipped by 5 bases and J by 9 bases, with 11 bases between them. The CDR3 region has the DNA TGTGCCAGCAGCATGAGACAGACTGAGCAGTTCTTC. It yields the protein CASSMRQTEQFF.

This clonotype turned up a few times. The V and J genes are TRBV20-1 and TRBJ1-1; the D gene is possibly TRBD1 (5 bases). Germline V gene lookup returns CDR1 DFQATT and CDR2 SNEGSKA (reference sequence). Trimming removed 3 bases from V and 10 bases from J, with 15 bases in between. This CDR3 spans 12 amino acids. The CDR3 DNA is TGCAGTGCTAGTGGCCGGGGGATGGGAGCTTTCTTT. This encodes CSASGRGMGAFF.

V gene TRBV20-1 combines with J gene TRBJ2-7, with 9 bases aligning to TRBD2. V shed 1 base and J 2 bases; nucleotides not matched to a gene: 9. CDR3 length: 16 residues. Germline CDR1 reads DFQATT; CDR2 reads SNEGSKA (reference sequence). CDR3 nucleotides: TGCAGTGCTAGAGTAGCGGGAGCGGGGTCAACCTACGAGCAGTACTTC. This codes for CSARVAGAGSTYEQYF.

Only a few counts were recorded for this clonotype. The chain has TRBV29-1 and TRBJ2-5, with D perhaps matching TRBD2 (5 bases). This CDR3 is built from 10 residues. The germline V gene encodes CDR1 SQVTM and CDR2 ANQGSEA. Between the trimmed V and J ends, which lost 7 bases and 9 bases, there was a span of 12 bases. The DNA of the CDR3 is TGCAGCGCCTCGGGGATGGCCCAGTACTTC. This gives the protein CSASGMAQYF.

The CDR3 sequence is CASRGGLAGVLVAGELFF. The CDR3, as DNA: TGTGCCAGCAGGGGGGGACTAGCGGGAGTGTTGGTTGCCGGGGAGCTGTTTTTT. The rearrangement joins TRBV2 to TRBJ2-2, with 14 bases that match TRBD2. CDR3 length: 18 amino acids. With V trimmed by 6 bases and J by 6 bases, 12 bases remained unmatched. CDR1 is SNHLY, CDR2 FYNNEI, per germline.

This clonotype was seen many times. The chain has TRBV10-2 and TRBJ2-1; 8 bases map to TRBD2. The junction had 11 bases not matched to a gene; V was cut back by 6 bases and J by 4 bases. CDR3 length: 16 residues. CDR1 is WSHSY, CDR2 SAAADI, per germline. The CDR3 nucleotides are TGCGCCAGCAGCTTAACCCGGGAGGGCAAGTACAATGAGCAGTTCTTC. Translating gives CASSLTREGKYNEQFF.

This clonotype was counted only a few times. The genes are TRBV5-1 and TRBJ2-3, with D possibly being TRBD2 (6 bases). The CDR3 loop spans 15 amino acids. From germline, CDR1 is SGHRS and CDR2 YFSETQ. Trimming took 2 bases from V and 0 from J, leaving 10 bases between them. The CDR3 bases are TGCGCCAGCAGCTTTCTAGCGTCGAGCACAGATACGCAGTATTTT. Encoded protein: CASSFLASSTDTQYF.

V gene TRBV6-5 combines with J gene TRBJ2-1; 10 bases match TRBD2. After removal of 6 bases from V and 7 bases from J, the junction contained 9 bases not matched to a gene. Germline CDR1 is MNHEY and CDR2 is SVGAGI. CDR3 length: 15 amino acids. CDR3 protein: CASSRAGGRKNEQFF. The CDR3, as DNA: TGTGCCAGCAGCCGAGCGGGAGGGCGTAAAAATGAGCAGTTCTTC.

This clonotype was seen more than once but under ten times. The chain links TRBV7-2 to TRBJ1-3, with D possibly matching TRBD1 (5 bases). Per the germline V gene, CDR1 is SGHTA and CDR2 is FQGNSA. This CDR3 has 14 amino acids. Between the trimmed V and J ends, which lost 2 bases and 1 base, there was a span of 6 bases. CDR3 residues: CASSLSGSGNTIYF. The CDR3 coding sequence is TGTGCCAGCAGCTTATCAGGGTCTGGAAACACCATATATTTT.

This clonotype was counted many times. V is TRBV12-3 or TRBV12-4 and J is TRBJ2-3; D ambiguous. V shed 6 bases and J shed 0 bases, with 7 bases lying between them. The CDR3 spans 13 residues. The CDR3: CASSSSSTDTQYF. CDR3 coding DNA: TGTGCCAGCAGCTCCTCTAGCACAGATACGCAGTATTTT.

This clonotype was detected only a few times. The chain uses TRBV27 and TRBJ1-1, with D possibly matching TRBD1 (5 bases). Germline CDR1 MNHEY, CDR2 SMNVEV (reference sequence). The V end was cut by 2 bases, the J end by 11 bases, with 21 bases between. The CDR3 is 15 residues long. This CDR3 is CASSLGSSGSPLAFF. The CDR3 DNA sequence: TGTGCCAGCAGTTTAGGGTCCTCAGGGAGTCCGTTGGCTTTCTTT.

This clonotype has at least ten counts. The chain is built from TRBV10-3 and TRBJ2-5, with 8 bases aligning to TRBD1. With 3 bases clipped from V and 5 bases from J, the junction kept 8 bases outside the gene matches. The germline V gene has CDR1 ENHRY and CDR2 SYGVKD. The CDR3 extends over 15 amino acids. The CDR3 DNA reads TGTGCCATCAGTGATCGTGACAGGGGTCTGGAGACCCAGTACTTC. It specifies CAISDRDRGLETQYF.

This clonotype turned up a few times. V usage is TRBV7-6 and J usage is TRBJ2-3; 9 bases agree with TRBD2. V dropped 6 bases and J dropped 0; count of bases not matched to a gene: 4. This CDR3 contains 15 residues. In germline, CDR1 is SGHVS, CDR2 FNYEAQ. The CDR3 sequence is CASSYTSGSTDTQYF. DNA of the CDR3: TGTGCCAGCAGTTATACTAGCGGGAGCACAGATACGCAGTATTTT.

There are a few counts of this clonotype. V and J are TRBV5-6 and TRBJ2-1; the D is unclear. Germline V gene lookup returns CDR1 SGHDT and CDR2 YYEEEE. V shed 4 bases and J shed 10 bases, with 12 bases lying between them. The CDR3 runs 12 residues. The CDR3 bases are TGTGCCAGCAGCGCTGACTTGGGGGAGCAGTTCTTC. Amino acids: CASSADLGEQFF.